This T cell receptor beta chain was recovered during a study of T cell changes during pregnancy in multiple sclerosis. The CDR3 contains 15 residues. Germline loops: CDR1 SGHNT, CDR2 YENEEA. V lost 3 bases and J lost 2; bases outside the gene matches: 4. Generated by immunoSEQ multiplex PCR, the TCRdb table keeps only in-frame clones and is missing some. The repertoire holds about 40,000 clones, with around nine tenths as singletons. The V gene is TRBV11-3, the J gene TRBJ2-1, with TRBD1 matching over 7 bases. This TCR was recovered from a female donor with multiple sclerosis, enrolled in a pregnancy study. The input for sequencing was peripheral blood, taken before pregnancy. CDR3 sequence: CASSFGQDTYNEQFF. As DNA, the CDR3 is TGTGCCAGCAGCTTTGGACAGGACACCTACAATGAGCAGTTCTTC.